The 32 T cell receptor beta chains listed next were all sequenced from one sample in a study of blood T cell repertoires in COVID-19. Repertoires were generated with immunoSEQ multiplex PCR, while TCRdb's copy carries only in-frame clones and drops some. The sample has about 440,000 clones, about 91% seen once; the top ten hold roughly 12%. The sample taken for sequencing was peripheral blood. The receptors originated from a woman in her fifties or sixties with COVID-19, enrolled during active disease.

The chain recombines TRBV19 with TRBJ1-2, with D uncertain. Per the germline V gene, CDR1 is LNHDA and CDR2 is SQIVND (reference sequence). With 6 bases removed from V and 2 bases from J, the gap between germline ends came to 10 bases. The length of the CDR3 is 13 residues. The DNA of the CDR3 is TGTGCCAGTAGCTACAGTGGAAACTATGGCTACACCTTC. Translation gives CASSYSGNYGYTF.

The CDR3 spells CASSIEPGRVYGYTF. The CDR3 nucleotides are TGTGCCAGTAGTATAGAACCAGGGAGGGTATATGGCTACACCTTC. V is TRBV19 and J is TRBJ1-2, with D possibly matching TRBD1 (5 bases). This CDR3 comprises 15 residues. The germline CDR1 and CDR2 sequences are LNHDA and SQIVND (reference sequence). V was shortened by 0 bases and J by 5 bases, with 13 bases between the two germline ends.

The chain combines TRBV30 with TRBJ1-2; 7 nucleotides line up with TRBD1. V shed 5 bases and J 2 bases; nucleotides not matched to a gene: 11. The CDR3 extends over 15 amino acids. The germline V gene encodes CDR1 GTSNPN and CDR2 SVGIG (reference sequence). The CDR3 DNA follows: TGTGCCTGGGTTCTAAAGGGACAGTGGAACTATGGCTACACCTTC. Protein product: CAWVLKGQWNYGYTF.

CDR3 nucleotides: TGCGCCAGCAGCTCCTCCGGGAAGAACACAGATACGCAGTATTTT. This sequence encodes CASSSSGKNTDTQYF. The chain carries TRBV5-1 and TRBJ2-3; possibly TRBD2 for D (5 bases). The germline V and J ends were trimmed by 3 bases and 2 bases, with 13 bases remaining between them. Germline lookup yields CDR1 SGHRS and CDR2 YFSETQ. This CDR3 contains 15 residues.

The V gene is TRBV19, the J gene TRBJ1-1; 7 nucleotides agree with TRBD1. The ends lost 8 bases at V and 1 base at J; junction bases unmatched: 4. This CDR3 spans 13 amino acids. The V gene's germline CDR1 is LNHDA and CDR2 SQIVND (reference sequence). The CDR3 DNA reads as TGTGCCAGTCGGGACAGCCGGAACACTGAAGCTTTCTTT. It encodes CASRDSRNTEAFF.

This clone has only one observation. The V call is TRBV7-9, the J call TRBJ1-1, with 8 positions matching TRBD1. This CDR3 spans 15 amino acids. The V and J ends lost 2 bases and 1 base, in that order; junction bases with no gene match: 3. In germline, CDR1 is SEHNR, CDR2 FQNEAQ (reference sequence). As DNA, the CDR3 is TGTGCCAGCAGCTTAATTGGGACAGGGAACACTGAAGCTTTCTTT. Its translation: CASSLIGTGNTEAFF. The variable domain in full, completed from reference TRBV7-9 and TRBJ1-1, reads DTGVSQNPRHKITKRGQNVTFRCDPISEHNRLYWYRQTLGQGPEFLTYFQNEAQLEKSRLLSDRFSAERPKGSFSTLEIQRTEQGDSAMYLCASSLIGTGNTEAFFGQGTRLTVV.

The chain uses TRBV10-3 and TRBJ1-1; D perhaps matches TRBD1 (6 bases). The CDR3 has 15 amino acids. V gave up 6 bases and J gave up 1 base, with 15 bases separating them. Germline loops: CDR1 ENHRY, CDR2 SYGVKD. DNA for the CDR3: TGTGCCATCAGATCATTCAAAGGGGGGAACACTGAAGCTTTCTTT. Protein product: CAIRSFKGGNTEAFF.

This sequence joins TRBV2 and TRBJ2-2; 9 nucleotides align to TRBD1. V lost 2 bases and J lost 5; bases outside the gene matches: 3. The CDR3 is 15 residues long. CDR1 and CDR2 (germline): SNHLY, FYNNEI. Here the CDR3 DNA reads TGTGCCAGCAGTGAAAACAGGGGGCAAACCGGGGAGCTGTTTTTT. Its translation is CASSENRGQTGELFF.

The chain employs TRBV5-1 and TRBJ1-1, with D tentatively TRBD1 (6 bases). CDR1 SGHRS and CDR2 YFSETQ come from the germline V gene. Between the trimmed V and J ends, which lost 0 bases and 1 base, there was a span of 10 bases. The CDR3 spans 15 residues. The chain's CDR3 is CASSLAGGQNTEAFF. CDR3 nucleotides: TGCGCCAGCAGCTTGGCGGGGGGACAGAACACTGAAGCTTTCTTT.

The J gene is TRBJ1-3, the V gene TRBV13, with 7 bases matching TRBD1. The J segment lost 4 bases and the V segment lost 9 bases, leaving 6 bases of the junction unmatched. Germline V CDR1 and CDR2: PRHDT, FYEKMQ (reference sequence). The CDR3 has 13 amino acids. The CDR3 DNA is TGTGCCAGTACCTCAGGGGGAGGAAACACCATATATTTT. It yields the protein CASTSGGGNTIYF.

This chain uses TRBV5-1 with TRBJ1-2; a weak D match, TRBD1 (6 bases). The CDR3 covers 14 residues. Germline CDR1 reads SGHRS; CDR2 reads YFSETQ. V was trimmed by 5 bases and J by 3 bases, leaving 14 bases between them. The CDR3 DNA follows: TGCGCCAGCAGAGTGGACAGCGGGGACTATGGCTACACCTTC. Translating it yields CASRVDSGDYGYTF.

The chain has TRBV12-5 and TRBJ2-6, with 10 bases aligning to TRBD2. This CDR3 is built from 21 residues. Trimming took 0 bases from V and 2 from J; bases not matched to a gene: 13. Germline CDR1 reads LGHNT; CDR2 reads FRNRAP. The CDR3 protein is CASGLVRTSGDPLTGANVLTF. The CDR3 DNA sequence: TGTGCTAGTGGTTTGGTACGCACTAGCGGGGATCCCCTTACTGGGGCCAACGTCCTGACTTTC. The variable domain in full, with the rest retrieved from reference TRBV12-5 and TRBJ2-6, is DARVTQTPRHKVTEMGQEVTMRCQPILGHNTVFWYRQTMMQGLELLAYFRNRAPLDDSGMPKDRFSAEMPDATLATLKIQPSEPRDSAVYFCASGLVRTSGDPLTGANVLTFGAGSRLTVL.

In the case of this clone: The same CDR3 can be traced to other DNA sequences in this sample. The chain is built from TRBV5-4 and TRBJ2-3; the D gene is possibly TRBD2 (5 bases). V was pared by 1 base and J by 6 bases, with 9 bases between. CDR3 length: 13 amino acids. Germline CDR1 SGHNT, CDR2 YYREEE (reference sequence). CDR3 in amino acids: CASSLYGGDTQYF. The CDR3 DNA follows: TGTGCCAGCAGCTTGTACGGCGGGGATACGCAGTATTTT.

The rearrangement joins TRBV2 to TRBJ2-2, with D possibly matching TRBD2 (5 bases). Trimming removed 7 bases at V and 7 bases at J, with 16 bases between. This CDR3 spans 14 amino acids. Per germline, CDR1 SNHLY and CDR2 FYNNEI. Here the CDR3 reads CASKRLREGGELFF. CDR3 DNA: TGTGCCAGCAAAAGATTGAGGGAAGGCGGGGAGCTGTTTTTT.

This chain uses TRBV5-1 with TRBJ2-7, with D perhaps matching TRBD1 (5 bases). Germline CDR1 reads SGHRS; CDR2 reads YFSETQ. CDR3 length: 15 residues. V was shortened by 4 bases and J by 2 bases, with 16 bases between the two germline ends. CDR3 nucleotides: TGCGCCAGCAGCGGCACCTCAAGGGGCCCCTACGAGCAGTACTTC. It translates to CASSGTSRGPYEQYF.

Written as DNA, the CDR3 is TGTGCCGGGAACATACATGGACAGTCGGCTAACTATGGCTACACCTTC. Amino acids: CAGNIHGQSANYGYTF. The chain has TRBV30 and TRBJ1-2, with D tentatively TRBD1 (6 bases). Germline CDR1 is GTSNPN and CDR2 is SVGIG (reference sequence). This CDR3 is 16 amino acids long. With 8 bases removed from V and 0 bases from J, the gap between germline ends came to 22 bases.

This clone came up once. The CDR3 nucleotides are TGTGCCAGCAGTGGCGGGGGCGGGGGGACAGATACGCAGTATTTT. Its protein is CASSGGGGGTDTQYF. The chain has TRBV4-2 and TRBJ2-3; TRBD2 aligns across 8 bases. V lost 6 bases and J lost 3; bases outside the gene matches: 8. This CDR3 has 15 residues. CDR1 and CDR2 from the germline V gene are LGHNA and YNFKEQ.

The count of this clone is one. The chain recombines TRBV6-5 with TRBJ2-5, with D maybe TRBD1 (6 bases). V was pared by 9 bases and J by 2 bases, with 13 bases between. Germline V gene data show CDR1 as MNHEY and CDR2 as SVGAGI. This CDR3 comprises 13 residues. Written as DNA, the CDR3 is TGTGCCAGTGCGGACAGTCTACAAGAGACCCAGTACTTC. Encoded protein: CASADSLQETQYF.

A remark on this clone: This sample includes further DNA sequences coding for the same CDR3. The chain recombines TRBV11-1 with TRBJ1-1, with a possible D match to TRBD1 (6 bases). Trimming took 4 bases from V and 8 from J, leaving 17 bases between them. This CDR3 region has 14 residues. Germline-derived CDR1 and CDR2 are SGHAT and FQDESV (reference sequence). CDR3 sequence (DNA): TGTGCCAGCAGCTCACACAGGGAAGGGGGAGAAGCTTTCTTT. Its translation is CASSSHREGGEAFF. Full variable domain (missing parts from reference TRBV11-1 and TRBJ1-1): EAEVAQSPRYKITEKSQAVAFWCDPISGHATLYWYRQILGQGPELLVQFQDESVVDDSQLPKDRFSAERLKGVDSTLKIQPAELGDSAMYLCASSSHREGGEAFFGQGTRLTVV.

CDR3 protein: CAKTGPQPQHF. CDR3 nucleotides: TGTGCCAAAACAGGGCCTCAGCCCCAGCATTTT. V usage is TRBV6-5 and J usage is TRBJ1-5; D possibly corresponds to TRBD1 (6 bases). With 10 bases removed from V and 6 bases from J, the gap between germline ends came to 10 bases. Per germline, CDR1 MNHEY and CDR2 SVGAGI. This CDR3 has 11 residues.

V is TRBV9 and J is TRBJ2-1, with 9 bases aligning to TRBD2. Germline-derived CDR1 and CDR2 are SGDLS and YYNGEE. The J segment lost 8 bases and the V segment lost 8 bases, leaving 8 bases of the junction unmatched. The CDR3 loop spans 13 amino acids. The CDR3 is CASTPAGGHEQFF. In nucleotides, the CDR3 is TGTGCCAGTACCCCGGCGGGGGGGCATGAGCAGTTCTTC.

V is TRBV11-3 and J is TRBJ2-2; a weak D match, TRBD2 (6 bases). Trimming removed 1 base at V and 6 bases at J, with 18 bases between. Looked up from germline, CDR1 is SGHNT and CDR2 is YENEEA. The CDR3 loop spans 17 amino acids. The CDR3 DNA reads TGTGCCAGCAGCTTAGCCTTTCTTCCGGGAGCCTCCGGGGAGCTGTTTTTT. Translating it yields CASSLAFLPGASGELFF.

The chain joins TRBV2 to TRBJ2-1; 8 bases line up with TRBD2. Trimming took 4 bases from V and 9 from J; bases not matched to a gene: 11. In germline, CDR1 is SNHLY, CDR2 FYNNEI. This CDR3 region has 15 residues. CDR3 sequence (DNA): TGTGCCAGCAGTGGGGCTCGGGGGGGCGCGGGTGAGCAGTTCTTC. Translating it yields CASSGARGGAGEQFF.

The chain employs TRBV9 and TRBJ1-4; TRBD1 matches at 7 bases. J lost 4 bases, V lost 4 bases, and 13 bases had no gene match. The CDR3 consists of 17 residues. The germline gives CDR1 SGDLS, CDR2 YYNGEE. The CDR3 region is CASSHEGALQYNEKLFF. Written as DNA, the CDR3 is TGTGCCAGCAGCCACGAGGGGGCCCTACAATATAATGAAAAACTGTTTTTT.

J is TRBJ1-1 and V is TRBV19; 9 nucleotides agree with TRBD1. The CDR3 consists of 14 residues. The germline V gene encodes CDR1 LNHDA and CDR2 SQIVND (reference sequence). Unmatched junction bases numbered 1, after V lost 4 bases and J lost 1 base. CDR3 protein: CASSRGQGNTEAFF. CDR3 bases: TGTGCCAGTAGTAGGGGACAGGGGAACACTGAAGCTTTCTTT.

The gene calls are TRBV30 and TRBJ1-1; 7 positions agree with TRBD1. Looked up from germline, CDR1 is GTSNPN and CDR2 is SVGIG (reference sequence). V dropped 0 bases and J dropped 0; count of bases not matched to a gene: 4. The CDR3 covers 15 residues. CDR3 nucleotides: TGTGCCTGGAGTGTACCCGGACAGGTGAACACTGAAGCTTTCTTT. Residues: CAWSVPGQVNTEAFF. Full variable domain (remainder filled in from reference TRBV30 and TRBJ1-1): SQTIHQWPATLVQPVGSPLSLECTVEGTSNPNLYWYRQAAGRGLQLLFYSVGIGQISSEVPQNLSASRPQDRQFILSSKKLLLSDSGFYLCAWSVPGQVNTEAFFGQGTRLTVV.

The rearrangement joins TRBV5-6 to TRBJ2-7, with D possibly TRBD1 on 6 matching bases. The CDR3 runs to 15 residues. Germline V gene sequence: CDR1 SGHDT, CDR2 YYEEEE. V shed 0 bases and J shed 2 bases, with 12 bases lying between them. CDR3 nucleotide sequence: TGTGCCAGCAGCTTGGCGGCGGACAGTGCCTACGAGCAGTACTTC. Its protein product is CASSLAADSAYEQYF.

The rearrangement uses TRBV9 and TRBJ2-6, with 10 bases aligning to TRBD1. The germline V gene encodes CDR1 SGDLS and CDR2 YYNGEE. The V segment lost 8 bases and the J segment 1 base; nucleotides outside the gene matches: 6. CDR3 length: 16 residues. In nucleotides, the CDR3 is TGTGCCAGTCAGCCGGGACAGGGGTCTGGGGCCAACGTCCTGACTTTC. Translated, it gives CASQPGQGSGANVLTF.

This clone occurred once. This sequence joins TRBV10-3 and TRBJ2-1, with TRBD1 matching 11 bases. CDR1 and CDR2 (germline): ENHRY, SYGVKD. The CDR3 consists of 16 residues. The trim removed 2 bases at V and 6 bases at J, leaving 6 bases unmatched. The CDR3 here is CAISETSGTGGNEQFF. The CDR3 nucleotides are TGTGCCATCAGTGAGACCTCCGGGACAGGGGGCAATGAGCAGTTCTTC.

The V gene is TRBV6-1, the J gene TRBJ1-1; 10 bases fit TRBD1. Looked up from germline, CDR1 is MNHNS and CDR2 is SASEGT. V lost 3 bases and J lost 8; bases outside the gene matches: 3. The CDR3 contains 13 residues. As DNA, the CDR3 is TGTGCCAGCAGTGAGCGGACAGGGGGGGAAGCTTTCTTT. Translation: CASSERTGGEAFF.

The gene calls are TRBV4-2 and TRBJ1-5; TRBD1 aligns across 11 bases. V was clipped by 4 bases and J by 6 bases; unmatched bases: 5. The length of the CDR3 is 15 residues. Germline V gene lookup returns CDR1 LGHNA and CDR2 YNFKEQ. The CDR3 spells CASSPGQGARQPQHF. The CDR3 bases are TGTGCCAGCAGCCCCGGACAGGGGGCTCGTCAGCCCCAGCATTTT.

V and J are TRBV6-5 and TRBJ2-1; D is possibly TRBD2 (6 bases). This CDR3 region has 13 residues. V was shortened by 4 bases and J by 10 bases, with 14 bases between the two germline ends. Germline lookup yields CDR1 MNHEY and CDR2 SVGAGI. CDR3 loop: CASSSGLQREQFF. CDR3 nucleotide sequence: TGTGCCAGCAGTTCGGGACTCCAGAGGGAGCAGTTCTTC.